These T cell receptor beta chains were read from a single sample in a study of PD-1 blockade in classical Hodgkin lymphoma. Repertoires were generated with immunoSEQ multiplex PCR, while TCRdb's copy carries only in-frame clones and drops some. This sample has some 13,000 clones, with about 88% found just once. This specimen consisted of peripheral blood mononuclear cells (PBMCs), obtained at baseline. These receptor sequences come from a human donor with classical Hodgkin lymphoma. Each CDR3 is given with its conserved first and last residue. Fields, in order: clone size, D gene, V gene, J gene, CDR3 protein, CDR3 DNA. D genes are given only for firm matches. Size is stated for part of the rows, as once, few or many counts, or as a class when the clone is expanded.

NA	NA	TRBV19	TRBJ1-5	CASSIAGNQPQHF	TGTGCCAGTAGTATCGCCGGCAATCAGCCCCAGCATTTT
NA	NA	TRBV10-3	TRBJ2-3	CAIGLGQTTDTQYF	TGTGCCATCGGCTTGGGGCAAACCACAGATACGCAGTATTTT
NA	TRBD1	TRBV10-3	TRBJ2-4	CAISTDRNIQYF	TGTGCCATCAGTACGGACAGGAACATTCAGTACTTC
NA	NA	TRBV19	TRBJ1-1	CASSGGSGNTEAFF	TGTGCCAGTAGTGGGGGATCGGGGAACACTGAAGCTTTCTTT
NA	NA	TRBV11-3	TRBJ2-5	CASSQVQDSQETQYF	TGTGCCAGCAGCCAAGTCCAAGACAGCCAAGAGACCCAGTACTTC
NA	NA	TRBV19	TRBJ2-7	CASTKKVGTYEQYF	TGTGCCAGTACCAAAAAAGTGGGTACCTACGAGCAGTACTTC
NA	TRBD1	TRBV5-5	TRBJ1-3	CASSHPTGGRTGNTIYF	TGTGCCAGCAGCCACCCCACAGGGGGCCGTACGGGAAACACCATATATTTT
NA	NA	TRBV4-1	TRBJ1-2	CASSQGEGVWDGYTF	TGCGCCAGCAGCCAAGGGGAGGGGGTATGGGATGGCTACACCTTC
NA	TRBD1	TRBV7-9	TRBJ2-1	CASSGQGAAYNEQFF	TGTGCCAGCAGCGGACAGGGTGCTGCCTACAATGAGCAGTTCTTC
once	NA	TRBV2	TRBJ1-1	CARTKGRGGTEAFF	TGTGCCAGGACGAAAGGACGGGGGGGGACTGAAGCTTTCTTT
NA	TRBD1	TRBV30	TRBJ2-1	CAWSVPGTGEQFF	TGTGCCTGGAGTGTACCCGGGACAGGTGAGCAGTTCTTC
NA	TRBD1	TRBV6-5	TRBJ1-1	CASSQGQYEAFF	TGTGCCAGCAGCCAGGGACAGTATGAAGCTTTCTTT
once	NA	TRBV6-6	TRBJ1-3	CASRLRSGNTIYF	TGTGCCAGCCGTCTCCGGTCTGGAAACACCATATATTTT
NA	TRBD1	TRBV27	TRBJ1-1	CASRRRDRAKLNTEAFF	TGTGCCAGCAGACGCCGTGACAGGGCGAAATTGAACACTGAAGCTTTCTTT
NA	TRBD1	TRBV19	TRBJ1-3	CASSGQTYSGNTIYF	TGTGCCAGCTCGGGACAGACCTACTCTGGAAACACCATATATTTT
NA	NA	TRBV7-8	TRBJ2-7	CASSQTGSYEQYF	TGTGCCAGCAGCCAAACAGGGTCCTACGAGCAGTACTTC
NA	TRBD1	TRBV9	TRBJ1-5	CASSVRGQANQPQHF	TGTGCCAGCAGCGTCCGGGGACAGGCTAATCAGCCCCAGCATTTT
NA	NA	TRBV6-1	TRBJ1-5	CASSEHERAGQPQHF	TGTGCCAGCAGTGAACATGAGAGGGCCGGTCAGCCCCAGCATTTT
NA	NA	TRBV10-2	TRBJ1-1	CASSGRENTEAFF	TGCGCCAGCAGTGGTAGGGAGAACACTGAAGCTTTCTTT
NA	NA	TRBV5-4	TRBJ2-3	CASSFSVADTQYF	TGTGCCAGCAGCTTTAGCGTAGCAGATACGCAGTATTTT
NA	NA	TRBV27	TRBJ2-5	CASSFGQRPHVETQYF	TGTGCCAGCAGTTTTGGGCAAAGGCCCCACGTGGAGACCCAGTACTTC
NA	NA	TRBV4-1	TRBJ2-5	CASSPVGAVRGETQYF	TGCGCCAGCAGCCCAGTCGGGGCTGTACGGGGAGAGACCCAGTACTTC
NA	NA	TRBV11-2	TRBJ2-2	CASSLGSGRSTGELFF	TGTGCCAGCAGCTTAGGAAGCGGGCGGAGCACCGGGGAGCTGTTTTTT
NA	TRBD1	TRBV19	TRBJ2-7	CASSTGGGYEQYF	TGTGCCAGTAGTACAGGGGGCGGGTACGAGCAGTACTTC
NA	TRBD1	TRBV13	TRBJ1-2	CASSPRTGDGYTF	TGTGCCAGCAGCCCCCGGACAGGGGATGGCTACACCTTC
NA	TRBD1	TRBV2	TRBJ2-7	CASSFRGSYYEQYF	TGTGCCAGCAGTTTCAGGGGGTCGTACTACGAGCAGTACTTC
few	NA	TRBV6-9	TRBJ1-3	CASSEDRNSGNTIYF	TGTGCCAGCAGTGAAGACAGGAACTCTGGAAACACCATATATTTT
once	TRBD1	TRBV4-2	TRBJ2-6	CASSQHQGAGANVLTF	TGTGCCAGCAGCCAACATCAGGGGGCTGGGGCCAACGTCCTGACTTTC
NA	TRBD2	TRBV6-5	TRBJ2-1	CASSQTSGGYNEQFF	TGTGCCAGCAGTCAAACTAGCGGGGGATACAATGAGCAGTTCTTC
once	TRBD1	TRBV6-4	TRBJ1-1	CASRVGQENTEAFF	TGTGCCAGCAGGGTCGGACAGGAGAACACTGAAGCTTTCTTT
NA	TRBD1	TRBV30	TRBJ2-3	CAWSRGQGGADTQYF	TGTGCCTGGAGTAGGGGACAGGGAGGGGCAGATACGCAGTATTTT
NA	TRBD1	TRBV2	TRBJ2-5	CAITGAGAGSGRRGETQYF	TGTGCCATTACAGGGGCCGGGGCCGGGTCCGGTCGGCGTGGGGAGACCCAGTACTTC
NA	NA	TRBV6-5	TRBJ1-2	CASSYAPGILRGYTF	TGTGCCAGCAGTTACGCCCCAGGGATCCTGAGGGGCTACACCTTC
NA	NA	TRBV19	TRBJ1-2	CASRRSGTSNYGYTF	TGTGCCAGTAGGAGGTCCGGGACCTCTAACTATGGCTACACCTTC
NA	TRBD2	TRBV30	TRBJ2-7	CAWSDGLAGAQYF	TGTGCCTGGAGTGACGGACTAGCGGGAGCGCAGTACTTC
NA	TRBD1	TRBV15	TRBJ2-7	CATSPWTGTGAREQYF	TGTGCCACCAGTCCCTGGACGGGGACAGGGGCACGCGAGCAGTACTTC
NA	TRBD1	TRBV9	TRBJ1-6	CASSATGGKLRALHF	TGTGCCAGCAGCGCGACAGGGGGGAAGCTCAGGGCCCTCCACTTT
NA	NA	TRBV7-3	TRBJ1-2	CASSTGGGAEGYTF	TGTGCCAGCAGCACAGGTGGGGGCGCAGAGGGCTACACCTTC
NA	NA	TRBV9	TRBJ2-7	CASSVAELPHEQYF	TGTGCCAGCAGCGTAGCCGAACTCCCCCACGAGCAGTACTTC
NA	NA	TRBV7-9	TRBJ1-2	CASSLEGGWAGNGYTF	TGTGCCAGCAGCTTAGAGGGGGGTTGGGCAGGGAACGGCTACACCTTC